This T cell receptor beta chain was identified in a study of blood T cell repertoires in COVID-19. Overall study: In each case, the material was cDNA or gDNA derived from T cells, B-cell-depleted T cells, or PBMCs.

Germline V lookup: CDR1 SGDLS, CDR2 YYNGEE. This CDR3 contains 14 residues. Trimming cost V 0 bases and J 7 bases, with 11 bases left between them. Assay used: immunoSEQ multiplex PCR; TCRdb lists only in-frame clones, some missing. The sample carries 130,000 to 150,000 clones, over 80% recorded once. The rearrangement links TRBV9 to TRBJ1-5; maybe TRBD1 (5 bases). Sequenced input: peripheral blood. The clonotype comes from a woman aged 45-65 years with acute or convalescent COVID-19. The CDR3 loop is CASSVETEAQPQHF. The CDR3, as DNA: TGTGCCAGCAGCGTAGAGACAGAGGCGCAGCCCCAGCATTTT.